This entry lists 3 T cell receptor beta chains sequenced from one sample in a study of blood T cell repertoires in COVID-19. Profiled with immunoSEQ multiplex PCR; TCRdb holds only in-frame clones, not every one. The table records 75,000 to 90,000 clones, about 84% of them present only once. The sample was peripheral blood. Receptors were obtained from a man aged 50-60 years with active COVID-19.

The chain couples TRBV5-1 to TRBJ2-5; D gene unclear. The length of the CDR3 is 13 residues. Trimming cost V 2 bases and J 5 bases, with 10 bases left between them. The germline V gene has CDR1 SGHRS and CDR2 YFSETQ. CDR3 loop: CASSFPLQETQYF. CDR3 nucleotides: TGCGCCAGCAGCTTCCCCCTACAGGAGACCCAGTACTTC.

This chain uses TRBV10-3 with TRBJ2-7, with 9 bases identical to TRBD2. CDR1 and CDR2 from the germline V gene are ENHRY and SYGVKD. V dropped 4 bases and J dropped 2; count of bases not matched to a gene: 6. This CDR3 has 15 residues. CDR3: CAISALAGRTYEQYF. The CDR3 nucleotides are TGTGCCATCAGTGCTCTAGCGGGAAGGACCTACGAGCAGTACTTC.

J is TRBJ2-7 and V is TRBV3-1 (or the pseudogene TRBV3-2); 9 positions agree with TRBD1. V was pared by 6 bases and J by 12 bases, with 6 bases of the junction left unmatched. CDR3 length equals 11 residues. From germline, CDR1 is LGHDT and CDR2 YNNKEL (reference sequence). The CDR3 sequence: CASRGQGRLYF. In nucleotides, the CDR3 is TGTGCCAGCAGGGGACAGGGAAGGCTGTACTTC.